The 20 T cell receptor beta chains below all came from one sample that was sequenced in a study of CD8 T cells in cerebrospinal fluid in Alzheimer's disease. TCRdb re-analyzed the 10x single-cell sequencing reads; it lists each CDR3 protein once, without DNA. The sample holds approximately 1,200 distinct CDR3 sequences. Sequencing input: cerebrospinal fluid. The receptors stem from a human donor in good health.

Judged by frequency, this clonotype is medium-sized. J is TRBJ1-5 and V is TRBV19; checking the TCRdb D call of TRBD1 is not possible without DNA. The CDR3 spans 14 residues. Germline values: CDR1 LNHDA, CDR2 SQIVND (reference sequence). The CDR3 is CASNLQGSNQPQHF.

By frequency, this clonotype is medium-sized. This sequence joins TRBV19 and TRBJ2-7. The CDR3 length is 14 residues. Per germline, CDR1 LNHDA and CDR2 SQIVND (reference sequence). The CDR3 loop is CASMQGITSYEQYF.

This clonotype ranks as large in terms of frequency. The chain uses TRBV19 and TRBJ2-1. The CDR3 has 13 residues. Germline CDR1 LNHDA, CDR2 SQIVND (reference sequence). CDR3 protein: CASSIGLDNEQFF. Complete variable domain (other parts from reference TRBV19 and TRBJ2-1): DGGITQSPKYLFRKEGQNVTLSCEQNLNHDAMYWYRQDPGQGLRLIYYSQIVNDFQKGDIAEGYSVSREKKESFPLTVTSAQKNPTAFYLCASSIGLDNEQFFGPGTRLTVL.

The chain couples TRBV12-3 or TRBV12-4 to TRBJ2-5; TCRdb lists TRBD2, though no DNA is available to test this call. This CDR3 contains 15 residues. CDR3 sequence: CASSLALAGGETQYF.

This clonotype shows up as medium-sized by frequency. The chain is built from TRBV20-1 and TRBJ2-1; TCRdb proposes TRBD2, but this gene call is untestable without DNA. Germline assignment: CDR1 DFQATT and CDR2 SNEGSKA (reference sequence). The CDR3 runs 16 residues. CDR3 protein: CSASRPGTRSLNEQFF.

By frequency, this clonotype is large. The CDR3 is CASSQDQWTSGRVYEQYF. The rearrangement joins TRBV3-1 to TRBJ2-7; TCRdb outputs TRBD2, but without DNA this stays unchecked. Germline V lookup: CDR1 LGHDT, CDR2 YNNKEL (reference sequence). This CDR3 region has 18 residues.

Measured by frequency, this clonotype is large (0.1 to 1%). J is TRBJ1-1 and V is TRBV5-4. Germline V lookup: CDR1 SGHNT, CDR2 YYREEE (reference sequence). This CDR3 is built from 13 residues. CDR3 in amino acids: CASSYDMNTEAFF.

Frequency places this clonotype as medium-sized. The gene calls are TRBV20-1 and TRBJ1-1; absent DNA, TCRdb's TRBD1 call cannot be checked. The germline CDR1 and CDR2 sequences are DFQATT and SNEGSKA (reference sequence). The CDR3 runs 14 residues. CDR3 residues: CSAASGGGGTEAFF.

In terms of frequency, this clonotype is large. The chain has TRBV5-1 and TRBJ2-1; with no DNA, the TCRdb D assignment of TRBD1 cannot be verified. The germline CDR1 and CDR2 sequences are SGHRS and YFSETQ. The CDR3 is made up of 14 amino acids. The CDR3: CASSQGTGVDEQFF.

This clonotype is identified as medium-sized from frequency. CDR3 sequence reads: CASSENLAGNTEAFF. V and J are TRBV6-1 and TRBJ1-1. This CDR3 has 15 amino acids. Germline CDR1 MNHNS, CDR2 SASEGT.

Considering frequency, this clonotype is medium-sized. CDR3 amino acids: CSARDLGRGETQYF. The V call is TRBV20-1, the J call TRBJ2-5; without DNA, the TCRdb call of TRBD2 cannot be checked. Germline-derived CDR1 and CDR2 are DFQATT and SNEGSKA (reference sequence). This CDR3 comprises 14 residues.

The V and J genes are TRBV5-1 and TRBJ2-5; TCRdb indicates TRBD1, and absent DNA this call remains unverified. Per the germline V gene, CDR1 is SGHRS and CDR2 is YFSETQ. The length of the CDR3 is 14 residues. The CDR3 loop is CASSQDRELGTQYF.

This clonotype is called large (0.1 to 1%) based on its frequency. The chain couples TRBV11-2 to TRBJ2-3; with no DNA, the TCRdb D assignment of TRBD1 cannot be verified. CDR1 and CDR2 (germline): SGHAT, FQNNGV. This CDR3 spans 13 amino acids. CDR3 region: CASSSQGTDTQYF.

This clonotype is deemed medium-sized (0.01 to 0.1%) by its frequency. The rearrangement uses TRBV6-6 and TRBJ1-6. CDR3 length: 12 amino acids. Germline V gene lookup returns CDR1 MNHNY and CDR2 SVGAGI (reference sequence). CDR3 protein: CASSDELSPLHF.

This clonotype is medium-sized by frequency. This rearrangement joins TRBV6-5 to TRBJ1-1; no DNA is available, so the TRBD1 call from TCRdb remains unchecked. This CDR3 contains 14 residues. Germline V gene sequence: CDR1 MNHEY, CDR2 SVGAGI. The CDR3 loop is CASRHRDRVTEAFF.

Judged by frequency, this clonotype is medium-sized. V is TRBV6-6 and J is TRBJ2-1; as DNA is missing, the TRBD1 call by TCRdb cannot be tested. CDR3 size: 16 residues. Germline CDR1 MNHNY, CDR2 SVGAGI (reference sequence). The CDR3 region is CASTSDRAAPYNEQFF.

Considering frequency, this clonotype is medium-sized (0.01 to 0.1%). This chain connects TRBV19 to TRBJ2-2; lacking DNA, the TRBD1 call made by TCRdb goes unchecked. The CDR3 runs 15 residues. Germline CDR1 reads LNHDA; CDR2 reads SQIVND (reference sequence). The CDR3 protein is CASRTRGFDTGELFF.

This clonotype is called large based on its frequency. CDR3 loop: CASSQEGGGSPLHF. The chain carries TRBV3-1 and TRBJ1-6; TCRdb indicates TRBD1, and absent DNA this call remains unverified. Germline V lookup: CDR1 LGHDT, CDR2 YNNKEL (reference sequence). This CDR3 region has 14 residues.

This clonotype is identified as large from frequency. The rearrangement joins TRBV5-1 to TRBJ2-1; TCRdb gives TRBD1 as the D gene, but with no DNA this cannot be confirmed. The length of the CDR3 is 15 residues. Germline V lookup: CDR1 SGHRS, CDR2 YFSETQ. This CDR3 reads CASSLGQPPGNEQFF.

This clonotype is called medium-sized based on its frequency. The chain is built from TRBV27 and TRBJ2-1. Germline V lookup: CDR1 MNHEY, CDR2 SMNVEV (reference sequence). This CDR3 has 11 residues. The CDR3 reads CASQIGNEQFF.